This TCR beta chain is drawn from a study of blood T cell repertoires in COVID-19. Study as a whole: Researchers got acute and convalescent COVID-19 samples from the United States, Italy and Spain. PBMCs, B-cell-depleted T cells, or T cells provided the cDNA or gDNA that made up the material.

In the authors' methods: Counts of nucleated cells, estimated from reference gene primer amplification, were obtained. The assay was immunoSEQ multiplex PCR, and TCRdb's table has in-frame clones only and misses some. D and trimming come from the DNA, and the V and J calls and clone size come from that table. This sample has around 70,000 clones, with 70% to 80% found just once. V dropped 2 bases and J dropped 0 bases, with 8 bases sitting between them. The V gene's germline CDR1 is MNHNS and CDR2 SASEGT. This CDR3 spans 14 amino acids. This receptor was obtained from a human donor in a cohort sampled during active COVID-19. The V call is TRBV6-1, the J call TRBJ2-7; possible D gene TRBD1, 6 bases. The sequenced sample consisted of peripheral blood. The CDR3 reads CASSEPGVSYEQYF. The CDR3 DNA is TGTGCCAGCAGTGAACCAGGGGTCTCCTACGAGCAGTACTTC.